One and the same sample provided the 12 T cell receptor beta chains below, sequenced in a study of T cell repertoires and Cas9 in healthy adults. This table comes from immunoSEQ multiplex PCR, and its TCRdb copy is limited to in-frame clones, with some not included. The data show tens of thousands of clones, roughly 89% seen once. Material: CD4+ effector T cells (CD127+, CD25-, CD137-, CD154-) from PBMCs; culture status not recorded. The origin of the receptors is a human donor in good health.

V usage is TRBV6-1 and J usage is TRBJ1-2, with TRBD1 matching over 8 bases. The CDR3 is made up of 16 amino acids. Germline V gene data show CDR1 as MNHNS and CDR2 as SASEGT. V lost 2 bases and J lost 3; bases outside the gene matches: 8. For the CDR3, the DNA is TGTGCCAGCAGTGAACAACGGACAGGGCCTCACTATGGCTACACCTTC. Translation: CASSEQRTGPHYGYTF.

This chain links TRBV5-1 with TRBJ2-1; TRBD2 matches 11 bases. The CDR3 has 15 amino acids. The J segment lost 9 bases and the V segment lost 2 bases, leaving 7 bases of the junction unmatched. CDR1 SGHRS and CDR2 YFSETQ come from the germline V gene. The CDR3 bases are TGCGCCAGCAGCTTTAGCGGGGGGGCCTATCCTGAGCAGTTCTTC. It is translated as CASSFSGGAYPEQFF.

CDR3 residues: CASERPPNYGYTF. As DNA, the CDR3 is TGTGCTTCGGAGAGACCGCCTAACTATGGCTACACCTTC. The V and J genes are TRBV28 and TRBJ1-2; D gene ambiguous. The CDR3 contains 13 residues. CDR1 and CDR2 (germline): MDHEN, SYDVKM.

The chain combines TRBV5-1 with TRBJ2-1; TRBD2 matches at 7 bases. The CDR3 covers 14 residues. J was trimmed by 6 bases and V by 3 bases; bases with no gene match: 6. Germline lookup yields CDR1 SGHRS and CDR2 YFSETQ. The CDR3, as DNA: TGCGCCAGCAGCTCCAGCGGGACGGGCAATGAGCAGTTCTTC. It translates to CASSSSGTGNEQFF.

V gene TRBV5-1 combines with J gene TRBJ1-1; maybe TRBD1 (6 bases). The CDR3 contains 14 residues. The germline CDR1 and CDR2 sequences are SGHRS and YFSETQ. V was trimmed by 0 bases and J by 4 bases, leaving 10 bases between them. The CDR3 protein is CASSLGGLSTEAFF. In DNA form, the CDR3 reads TGCGCCAGCAGCTTGGGGGGGCTGAGCACTGAAGCTTTCTTT. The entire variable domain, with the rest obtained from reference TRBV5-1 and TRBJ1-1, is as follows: KAGVTQTPRYLIKTRGQQVTLSCSPISGHRSVSWYQQTPGQGLQFLFEYFSETQRNKGNFPGRFSGRQFSNSRSEMNVSTLELGDSALYLCASSLGGLSTEAFFGQGTRLTVV.

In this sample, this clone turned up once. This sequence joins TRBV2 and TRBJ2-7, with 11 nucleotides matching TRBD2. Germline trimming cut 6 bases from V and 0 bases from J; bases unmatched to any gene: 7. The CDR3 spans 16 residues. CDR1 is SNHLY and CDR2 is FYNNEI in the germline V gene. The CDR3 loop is CASRKGLAASSYEQYF. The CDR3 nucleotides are TGTGCCAGCAGAAAGGGACTAGCGGCGAGCTCCTACGAGCAGTACTTC.

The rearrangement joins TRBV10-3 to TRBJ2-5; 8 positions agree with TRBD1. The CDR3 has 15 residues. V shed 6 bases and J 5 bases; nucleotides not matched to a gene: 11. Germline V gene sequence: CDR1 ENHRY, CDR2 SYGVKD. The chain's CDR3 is CAIREGDRGEETQYF. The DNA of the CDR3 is TGTGCCATCAGAGAGGGTGACAGGGGAGAGGAGACCCAGTACTTC.

The CDR3 DNA reads as TGTGCCATCAGTGAGTCGGGGTACTCTGGAAACACCATATATTTT. Protein product: CAISESGYSGNTIYF. V and J are TRBV10-3 and TRBJ1-3; D remains unclear. CDR1 is ENHRY, CDR2 SYGVKD, per germline. Trimming pared 0 bases from V and 0 bases from J, leaving 6 bases between. This CDR3 is 15 amino acids long.

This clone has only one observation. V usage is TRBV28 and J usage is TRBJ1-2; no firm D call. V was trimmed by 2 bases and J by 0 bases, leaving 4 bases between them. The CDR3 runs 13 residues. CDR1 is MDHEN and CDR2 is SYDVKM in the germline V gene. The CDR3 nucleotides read TGTGCCAGCAGTTTAGGGCCTAACTATGGCTACACCTTC. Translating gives CASSLGPNYGYTF.

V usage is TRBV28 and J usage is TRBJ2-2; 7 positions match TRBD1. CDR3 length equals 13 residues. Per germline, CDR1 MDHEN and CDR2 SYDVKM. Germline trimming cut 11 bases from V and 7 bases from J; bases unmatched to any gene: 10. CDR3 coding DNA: TGTGCCGGGAAACAGGGGCTTTACGGGGAGCTGTTTTTT. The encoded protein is CAGKQGLYGELFF. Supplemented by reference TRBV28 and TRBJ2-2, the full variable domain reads DVKVTQSSRYLVKRTGEKVFLECVQDMDHENMFWYRQDPGLGLRLIYFSYDVKMKEKGDIPEGYSVSREKKERFSLILESASTNQTSMYLCAGKQGLYGELFFGEGSRLTVL.

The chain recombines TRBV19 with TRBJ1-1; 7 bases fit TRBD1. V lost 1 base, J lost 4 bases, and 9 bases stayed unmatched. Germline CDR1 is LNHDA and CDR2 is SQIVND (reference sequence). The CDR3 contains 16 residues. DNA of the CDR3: TGTGCCAGTAGTATAGCTCCGACAGGGTGGGTCACTGAAGCTTTCTTT. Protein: CASSIAPTGWVTEAFF. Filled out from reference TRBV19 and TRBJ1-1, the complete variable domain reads DGGITQSPKYLFRKEGQNVTLSCEQNLNHDAMYWYRQDPGQGLRLIYYSQIVNDFQKGDIAEGYSVSREKKESFPLTVTSAQKNPTAFYLCASSIAPTGWVTEAFFGQGTRLTVV.

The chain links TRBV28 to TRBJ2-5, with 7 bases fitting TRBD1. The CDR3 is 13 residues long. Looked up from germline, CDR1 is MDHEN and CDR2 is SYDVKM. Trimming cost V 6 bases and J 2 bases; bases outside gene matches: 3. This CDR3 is CASSRQGQETQYF. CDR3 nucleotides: TGTGCCAGCAGCAGACAGGGACAAGAGACCCAGTACTTC.